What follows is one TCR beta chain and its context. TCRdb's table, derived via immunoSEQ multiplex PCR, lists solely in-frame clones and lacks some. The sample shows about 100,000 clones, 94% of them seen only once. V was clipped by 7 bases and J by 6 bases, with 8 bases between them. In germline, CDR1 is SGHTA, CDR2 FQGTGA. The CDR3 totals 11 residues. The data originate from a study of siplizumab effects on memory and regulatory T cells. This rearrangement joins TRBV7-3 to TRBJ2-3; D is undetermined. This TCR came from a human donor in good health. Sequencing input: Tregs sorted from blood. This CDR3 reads CASTLDDTQYF. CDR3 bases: TGTGCCAGCACCCTAGACGATACGCAGTATTTT. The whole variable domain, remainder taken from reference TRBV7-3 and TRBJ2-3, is GAGVSQTPSNKVTEKGKYVELRCDPISGHTALYWYRQSLGQGPEFLIYFQGTGAADDSGLPNDRFFAVRPEGSVSTLKIQRTERGDSAVYLCASTLDDTQYFGPGTRLTVL.